This TCR beta chain originates from a study of T cell repertoires in cytomegalovirus infection. General study findings and limits: Accumulated public TCR beta family frequency recognized individuals carrying CMV together with the relevant HLA.

About this clonotype: What it binds is not known.

Trimming left V 6 bases short and J 2 bases short, with 5 bases between. Germline V lookup: CDR1 SGHAT, CDR2 FQNNGV. The length of the CDR3 is 11 residues. Each CDR3 protein gets one entry after TCRdb re-called the reads with MiXCR. The table lists more than 50,000 distinct CDR3 sequences, around 33% of them singletons. This receptor was taken from a human donor in good health (CMV status not recorded). Some clones in this sample may be carry-over from other donors' samples. The sample taken for sequencing was PBMCs, sequenced either directly or after in vitro stimulation (not recorded which). The chain employs TRBV11-2 and TRBJ2-7; no clear D gene. The CDR3 sequence is CASRSAYEQYF. The CDR3, as DNA: TGTGCCAGCAGGTCTGCCTACGAGCAGTACTTC.